This T cell receptor beta chain was obtained from a study of blood T cell repertoires in COVID-19. The ends were cut back, 5 bases at V and 5 bases at J, with 15 bases in the middle. This CDR3 has 14 residues. Germline CDR1 and CDR2: MDHEN and SYDVKM. The repertoire was sequenced with immunoSEQ multiplex PCR; TCRdb's copy has only in-frame clones and lacks some. The table has approximately 170,000 clones, over 70% seen once; the top ten hold around 19%. The chain couples TRBV28 to TRBJ1-2, with a weak D call TRBD1 (5 bases). The specimen sequenced was peripheral blood. This clonotype was sampled from a woman in her 70s who had recovered from COVID-19. CDR3 DNA: TGTGCCAGCAGTGGGAAGGGGATGGGATATGGCTACACCTTC. It yields the protein CASSGKGMGYGYTF.